Following are 24 T cell receptor beta chains from one sample sequenced in a study of identical twins. TCRdb independently ran MiXCR on the 5' RACE reads; one entry per CDR3 protein. Here the sample spans approximately 410,000 distinct CDR3 sequences, approximately 18% being singletons. Sequenced material: naive T cells sorted from blood. The receptors were gathered from a man between 45 and 60 years old in good health.

This clonotype has just a few counts. The chain has TRBV20-1 and TRBJ2-6; TRBD2 agrees at 9 bases. Per the germline V gene, CDR1 is DFQATT and CDR2 is SNEGSKA (reference sequence). J was trimmed by 2 bases and V by 6 bases; bases with no gene match: 8. CDR3 length: 16 residues. This CDR3 reads CSAHGGGGPGANVLTF. The DNA of the CDR3 is TGCAGTGCCCACGGCGGGGGGGGGCCTGGGGCCAACGTCCTGACTTTC.

J is TRBJ1-3 and V is TRBV7-2, with D unclear. Germline V gene lookup returns CDR1 SGHTA and CDR2 FQGNSA. This CDR3 is built from 13 residues. Trimming cost V 0 bases and J 3 bases, with 3 bases left between them. The CDR3 DNA reads TGTGCCAGCAGCTTAGCTCATGGAAACACCATATATTTT. Its protein is CASSLAHGNTIYF.

This clonotype was detected only a few times. The chain has TRBV11-1 and TRBJ2-1; 7 nucleotides align to TRBD1. The trim removed 2 bases at V and 9 bases at J, leaving 10 bases unmatched. Germline V CDR1 and CDR2: SGHAT, FQDESV (reference sequence). The CDR3 is 15 amino acids. The CDR3 bases are TGTGCCAGCAGCTTAAACAGGGGTGGACACAGTGAGCAGTTCTTC. This encodes CASSLNRGGHSEQFF.

This clonotype came up many times. The CDR3 DNA reads as TGTGCCAGCAGCCCCGGGGAGGGGGCAGGGGAGACCCAGTACTTC. Residues: CASSPGEGAGETQYF. The J gene is TRBJ2-5, the V gene TRBV9; D possibly uses TRBD1 or TRBD2 (7 bases each). The CDR3 extends over 15 amino acids. Trimming took off 4 bases at V and 5 bases at J, with 18 bases between the two ends. The germline CDR1 and CDR2 sequences are SGDLS and YYNGEE.

The chain recombines TRBV18 with TRBJ2-1, with D unresolved. This CDR3 is 13 amino acids long. The ends were cut back, 2 bases at V and 10 bases at J, with 12 bases in the middle. The germline CDR1 and CDR2 sequences are KGHSH and LQKENI. CDR3 DNA: TGTGCCAGCTCACCATCTCTTAACGGGGAGCAGTTCTTC. Residues: CASSPSLNGEQFF.

This clonotype was seen at least ten times. This chain links TRBV12-3 or TRBV12-4 with TRBJ2-1; D gene ambiguous. The ends were cut back, 6 bases at V and 10 bases at J, with 22 bases in the middle. The CDR3 extends over 15 amino acids. The CDR3 DNA sequence: TGTGCCAGCAGGATTACTGGGTCCTCTTCTTTCGAGCAGTTCTTC. This codes for CASRITGSSSFEQFF.

This clonotype was counted many times. V usage is TRBV5-1 and J usage is TRBJ1-2; 10 bases are shared with TRBD1. The CDR3 sequence is 15 residues long. CDR1 SGHRS and CDR2 YFSETQ come from the germline V gene. The V gene end was trimmed by 5 bases and the J gene end by 3 bases; junction bases not matched to a gene: 7. CDR3 sequence (DNA): TGCGCCAGCAGGGATGGGACAGGGGCTTACTATGGCTACACCTTC. Its protein product is CASRDGTGAYYGYTF.

The V gene is TRBV12-3 or TRBV12-4, the J gene TRBJ2-1; 11 bases are a match to TRBD2. V gave up 3 bases and J gave up 7 bases; unmatched junction bases: 2. This CDR3 has 14 residues. CDR3 DNA sequence: TGTGCCAGCAGTTTTCTAGCGGGAGGAAATGAGCAGTTCTTC. Translated: CASSFLAGGNEQFF.

There are many counts of this clonotype. The V and J genes are TRBV6-1 and TRBJ2-5; TRBD1 agrees at 9 bases. CDR1 is MNHNS, CDR2 SASEGT, per germline. The CDR3 is 18 residues long. Losses at the gene ends were 0 bases for V and 6 bases for J; bases not matched to a gene: 14. CDR3 amino acids: CASSEASPLGQGSKTQYF. As DNA, the CDR3 is TGTGCCAGCAGTGAAGCCTCCCCCCTCGGACAGGGGTCGAAGACCCAGTACTTC.

CDR3 in amino acids: CASSLPSFTSMFTDTQYF. The CDR3 bases are TGTGCCAGCAGCTTACCCAGCTTTACTAGCATGTTCACAGATACGCAGTATTTT. This chain uses TRBV11-1 with TRBJ2-3; D perhaps matches TRBD2 (6 bases). CDR1 is SGHAT and CDR2 is FQDESV in the germline V gene (reference sequence). CDR3 size: 18 residues. V gave up 2 bases and J gave up 2 bases, with 20 bases separating them.

This clonotype was seen only a few times. The chain has TRBV10-3 and TRBJ2-3; TRBD1 agrees at 8 bases. The CDR3 loop spans 15 amino acids. Looked up from germline, CDR1 is ENHRY and CDR2 is SYGVKD. Trimming cost V 4 bases and J 6 bases; bases outside gene matches: 9. The CDR3 sequence: CAISAGQGALDTQYF. In nucleotides, the CDR3 is TGTGCCATCAGTGCGGGCCAGGGGGCGTTGGATACGCAGTATTTT.

This clonotype was picked up a small number of times. This chain connects TRBV4-2 to TRBJ2-5; D ambiguous. Germline assignment: CDR1 LGHNA and CDR2 YNFKEQ. The V end lost 3 bases, the J end lost 1 base, and 9 bases lay between the germline ends. The length of the CDR3 is 14 residues. The CDR3 here is CASSQPSLQETQYF. The DNA of the CDR3 is TGTGCCAGCAGCCAGCCCTCCCTCCAAGAGACCCAGTACTTC.

This clonotype was observed a handful of times. The chain has TRBV12-3 or TRBV12-4 and TRBJ2-2; the D is unclear. The CDR3 is 14 amino acids. Trimming took 2 bases from V and 4 from J, leaving 8 bases between them. The CDR3 coding sequence is TGTGCCAGCAGTTTAATGGTTGTCACCGGGGAGCTGTTTTTT. Protein sequence: CASSLMVVTGELFF.

The CDR3: CASSLAQLTGRQETQYF. The CDR3 DNA is TGTGCCAGCAGCTTAGCGCAGTTAACAGGGAGACAAGAGACCCAGTACTTC. The rearrangement links TRBV7-2 to TRBJ2-5; tentative D call: TRBD1 (6 bases). The CDR3 loop spans 17 amino acids. Trimming removed 0 bases from V and 2 bases from J, with 16 bases in between. CDR1 SGHTA and CDR2 FQGNSA come from the germline V gene.

At least ten counts were recorded for this clonotype. This rearrangement joins TRBV19 to TRBJ1-1; 7 nucleotides match TRBD1. Germline V CDR1 and CDR2: LNHDA, SQIVND (reference sequence). V shed 6 bases, J shed 0 bases, and the junction held 4 bases outside the gene matches. CDR3 length: 14 amino acids. CDR3 DNA sequence: TGTGCCAGTAGGTCGGACAGGTTGAACACTGAAGCTTTCTTT. Its translation is CASRSDRLNTEAFF.

A few counts support this clonotype. This chain uses TRBV4-2 with TRBJ2-5; D remains unclear. V was pared by 2 bases and J by 1 base, with 8 bases between. The CDR3 length is 14 residues. Germline V gives CDR1 LGHNA, CDR2 YNFKEQ. The CDR3 loop reads CASSQSTAQETQYF. The CDR3 DNA reads TGTGCCAGCAGCCAATCAACAGCCCAAGAGACCCAGTACTTC.

This clonotype turned up a few times. The chain carries TRBV5-1 and TRBJ2-7, with unresolved D. Germline CDR1 and CDR2: SGHRS and YFSETQ. Deletions cut 0 bases from V and 3 bases from J, with 10 bases between. The CDR3 runs to 14 residues. CDR3 DNA: TGCGCCAGCAGCTTGGACAGACCCTTCTACGAGCAGTACTTC. This translates into CASSLDRPFYEQYF.

This clonotype was detected only a few times. The chain employs TRBV5-5 and TRBJ2-2, with D hard to call. CDR3 size: 12 residues. The V gene's germline CDR1 is SGHKS and CDR2 YYEKEE (reference sequence). Trimming took 5 bases from V and 6 from J, leaving 8 bases between them. The CDR3 sequence is CASRPTAGELFF. The DNA of the CDR3 is TGTGCCAGCAGACCGACGGCCGGGGAGCTGTTTTTT.

Only a few counts were recorded for this clonotype. This chain connects TRBV21-1 to TRBJ1-5; the table's D gene call, TRBD1, was not cross checked with the DNA. TRBV21-1 is an annotated pseudogene. CDR3 length equals 19 residues. CDR3 loop: CASVNYTRGADSPWGPQHF. As DNA, the CDR3 is TGTGCCAGCGTAAACTACACCAGGGGCGCAGACTCCCCGTGGGGCCCCCAGCATTTT.

The V call is TRBV29-1, the J call TRBJ2-1; D might be TRBD2 (6 bases). V was shortened by 3 bases and J by 1 base, with 16 bases between the two germline ends. From germline, CDR1 is SQVTM and CDR2 ANQGSEA. The CDR3 contains 16 residues. CDR3 loop: CSVEGDSQRSYNEQFF. CDR3 coding DNA: TGCAGCGTTGAGGGGGACTCCCAGAGGTCCTACAATGAGCAGTTCTTC.

The gene calls are TRBV7-8 and TRBJ2-1; maybe TRBD2 (7 bases). Germline-derived CDR1 and CDR2 are SGHVS and FQNEAQ. Trimming took off 5 bases at V and 3 bases at J, with 20 bases between the two ends. The CDR3 consists of 17 residues. The CDR3 DNA reads TGTGCCAGCAGCCCCATCGTACGGGGGGCGAACTACAATGAGCAGTTCTTC. Residues: CASSPIVRGANYNEQFF.

The CDR3 nucleotides read TGCAGTGCTAGGGGGACTAGCGCTACGCAGTATTTT. This translates into CSARGTSATQYF. V usage is TRBV20-1 and J usage is TRBJ2-3; TRBD2 agrees at 10 bases. Germline V lookup: CDR1 DFQATT, CDR2 SNEGSKA (reference sequence). Trimming removed 3 bases from V and 8 bases from J; junction bases left unmatched: 2. This CDR3 is 12 amino acids long.

This clonotype was seen only a few times. The V gene is TRBV5-1, the J gene TRBJ1-2; weak D call: TRBD1 (5 bases). From germline, CDR1 is SGHRS and CDR2 YFSETQ. This CDR3 is built from 15 residues. V was clipped by 7 bases and J by 7 bases, with 23 bases between them. This CDR3 reads CASRVSVQGSSGYTF. Written as DNA, the CDR3 is TGCGCCAGCCGTGTGAGTGTCCAGGGTAGCTCTGGCTACACCTTC. The full variable domain, rest sourced from reference TRBV5-1 and TRBJ1-2, is KAGVTQTPRYLIKTRGQQVTLSCSPISGHRSVSWYQQTPGQGLQFLFEYFSETQRNKGNFPGRFSGRQFSNSRSEMNVSTLELGDSALYLCASRVSVQGSSGYTFGSGTRLTVV.

This clonotype was counted a few times. The rearrangement links TRBV10-3 to TRBJ2-1; TRBD2 might be the D (6 bases). The CDR3 contains 15 residues. Germline CDR1 ENHRY, CDR2 SYGVKD. V was shortened by 5 bases and J by 9 bases, with 20 bases between the two germline ends. The CDR3 sequence: CAISSGTPGVTEQFF. For the CDR3, the DNA is TGTGCCATCAGTTCCGGGACCCCGGGGGTCACTGAGCAGTTCTTC.